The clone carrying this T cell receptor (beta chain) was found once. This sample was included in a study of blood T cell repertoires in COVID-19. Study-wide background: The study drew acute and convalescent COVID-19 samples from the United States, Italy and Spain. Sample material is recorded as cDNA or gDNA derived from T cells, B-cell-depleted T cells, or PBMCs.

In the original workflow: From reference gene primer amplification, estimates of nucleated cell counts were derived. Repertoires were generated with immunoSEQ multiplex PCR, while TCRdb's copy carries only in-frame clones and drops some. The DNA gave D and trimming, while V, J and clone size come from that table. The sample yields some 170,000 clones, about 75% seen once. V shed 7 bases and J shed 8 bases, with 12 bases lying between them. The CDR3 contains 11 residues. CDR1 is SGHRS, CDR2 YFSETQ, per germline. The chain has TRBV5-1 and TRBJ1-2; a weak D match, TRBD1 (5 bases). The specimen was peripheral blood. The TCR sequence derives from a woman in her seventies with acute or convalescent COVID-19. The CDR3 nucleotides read TGCGCCAGCGGGACTGGGGTGGGCTACACCTTC. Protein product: CASGTGVGYTF.